A single sample gave rise to the 20 T cell receptor beta chains below, sequenced in a study of cytomegalovirus exposure and HLA in healthy donors (dated 2017 in TCRdb). Libraries were made using the immunoSEQ multiplex PCR assay. For the multiplex PCR, a mixture combining 60 forward primers for TCR Vbeta segments and 13 reverse primers for TCR Jbeta segments was used. TCRdb stores this immuneACCESS table with in-frame sequences only. Part of the clones is absent; in the studies checked, under half of the shortfall reflects unresolved V genes, and no reason is known for the rest. For this sample the table gives tens of thousands of clones, of which approximately 80% were detected only once. The top ten hold around 3% of the sample. Sequencing input: PBMCs. The receptors were gathered from a young man in good health and CMV-seronegative.

This clone appeared a few times. The chain employs TRBV19 and TRBJ1-3; D possibly corresponds to TRBD1 (5 bases). V lost 4 bases and J lost 4, with 14 bases in between. Germline V gene sequence: CDR1 LNHDA, CDR2 SQIVND (reference sequence). This CDR3 region has 15 residues. CDR3 sequence: CASSTDSTTGNTIYF. CDR3 bases: TGTGCCAGTAGTACTGACAGTACAACCGGAAACACCATATATTTT. Full variable domain (rest looked up from reference TRBV19 and TRBJ1-3): DGGITQSPKYLFRKEGQNVTLSCEQNLNHDAMYWYRQDPGQGLRLIYYSQIVNDFQKGDIAEGYSVSREKKESFPLTVTSAQKNPTAFYLCASSTDSTTGNTIYFGEGSWLTVV.

A few counts support this clone. The chain employs TRBV5-1 and TRBJ1-2, with 11 positions matching TRBD1. Trimming cost V 2 bases and J 6 bases; bases outside gene matches: 6. In germline, CDR1 is SGHRS, CDR2 YFSETQ. CDR3 length: 15 amino acids. The CDR3 region is CASSFRDRGGDGYTF. CDR3 in DNA: TGCGCCAGCAGCTTCAGGGACAGGGGGGGCGATGGCTACACCTTC.

The chain couples TRBV30 to TRBJ2-5; D might be TRBD2 (6 bases). In germline, CDR1 is GTSNPN, CDR2 SVGIG (reference sequence). V shed 2 bases and J shed 3 bases, with 13 bases lying between them. The CDR3 has 14 residues. The CDR3 DNA reads as TGTGCCTGGAGTACGGGGGATGGAGAAGAGACCCAGTACTTC. Amino acid sequence: CAWSTGDGEETQYF. Full variable domain (outside the CDR3, taken from reference TRBV30 and TRBJ2-5): SQTIHQWPATLVQPVGSPLSLECTVEGTSNPNLYWYRQAAGRGLQLLFYSVGIGQISSEVPQNLSASRPQDRQFILSSKKLLLSDSGFYLCAWSTGDGEETQYFGPGTRLLVL.

V gene TRBV5-1 combines with J gene TRBJ1-4; 7 bases align to TRBD1. This CDR3 is 16 amino acids long. The germline CDR1 and CDR2 sequences are SGHRS and YFSETQ. V lost 0 bases and J lost 8; bases outside the gene matches: 10. This CDR3 is CASSLGQGNEGEKLFF. The CDR3, as DNA: TGCGCCAGCAGCTTGGGACAGGGCAACGAGGGCGAAAAACTGTTTTTT.

This clone was seen once. The chain combines TRBV11-2 with TRBJ1-2; tentatively, D is TRBD1 (5 bases). CDR1 and CDR2 from the germline V gene are SGHAT and FQNNGV. Deletions cut 2 bases from V and 5 bases from J, with 12 bases between. The CDR3 contains 14 residues. The CDR3 nucleotides read TGTGCCAGCAGCTTATTGACAGATCTTTATGGCTACACCTTC. As protein: CASSLLTDLYGYTF.

The V call is TRBV19, the J call TRBJ2-6, with unresolved D. In germline, CDR1 is LNHDA, CDR2 SQIVND (reference sequence). The germline V and J ends were trimmed by 4 bases and 2 bases, with 3 bases remaining between them. The CDR3 loop spans 13 amino acids. The CDR3 DNA follows: TGTGCCAGTAGTACCGCTGGGGCCAACGTCCTGACTTTC. This encodes CASSTAGANVLTF.

The J gene is TRBJ2-2, the V gene TRBV7-2; TRBD1 matches 7 bases. After removal of 2 bases from V and 3 bases from J, the junction contained 3 bases not matched to a gene. Germline CDR1 reads SGHTA; CDR2 reads FQGNSA. This CDR3 contains 15 residues. The CDR3 coding sequence is TGTGCCAGCAGCTTAATAGGGGGCGACACCGGGGAGCTGTTTTTT. The encoded protein is CASSLIGGDTGELFF.

J is TRBJ1-4 and V is TRBV30; 7 nucleotides align to TRBD1. With 1 base clipped from V and 6 bases from J, the junction kept 5 bases outside the gene matches. The CDR3 extends over 14 amino acids. From germline, CDR1 is GTSNPN and CDR2 SVGIG (reference sequence). The CDR3 DNA follows: TGTGCCTGGAGTGGGACAGGTCGCTATGAAAAACTGTTTTTT. It encodes CAWSGTGRYEKLFF.

This clone was seen a handful of times. The chain joins TRBV19 to TRBJ2-2; 12 positions agree with TRBD2. This CDR3 comprises 16 residues. Germline assignment: CDR1 LNHDA and CDR2 SQIVND (reference sequence). V lost 3 bases and J lost 4; bases outside the gene matches: 3. The DNA for the CDR3 is TGTGCCAGTAGTATCACTAGCGGGGGGCCCACCGGGGAGCTGTTTTTT. This codes for CASSITSGGPTGELFF.

The chain is built from TRBV5-1 and TRBJ2-1; TRBD1 agrees at 9 bases. The V gene end was trimmed by 5 bases and the J gene end by 8 bases; junction bases not matched to a gene: 11. This CDR3 has 15 residues. Germline V gene lookup returns CDR1 SGHRS and CDR2 YFSETQ. This CDR3 is CASRPGTGRRDEQFF. CDR3 DNA sequence: TGCGCCAGCAGACCCGGGACAGGGCGGAGGGATGAGCAGTTCTTC.

The V gene is TRBV23-1, the J gene TRBJ1-2; TRBD1 agrees at 7 bases. TRBV23-1 is recorded as an ORF, its role being uncertain. The CDR3 runs to 14 residues. V was pared by 6 bases and J by 8 bases, with 12 bases of the junction left unmatched. The CDR3 here is CASRGGNRGEGYTF. The DNA for the CDR3 is TGCGCCAGCAGAGGGGGAAACAGGGGAGAGGGCTACACCTTC.

This clone appeared a single time. The chain carries TRBV7-9 and TRBJ1-5; TRBD1 matches 9 bases. Per the germline V gene, CDR1 is SEHNR and CDR2 is FQNEAQ (reference sequence). The CDR3 spans 19 residues. Losses at the gene ends were 1 base for V and 1 base for J; bases not matched to a gene: 11. Here the CDR3 DNA reads TGTGCCAGCAGCTTAGTACCGTGGACAGGGGATCGGAGCAATCAGCCCCAGCATTTT. Residues: CASSLVPWTGDRSNQPQHF.

The chain employs TRBV11-2 and TRBJ1-2; 9 nucleotides agree with TRBD1. CDR1 SGHAT and CDR2 FQNNGV come from the germline V gene. This CDR3 has 15 residues. J lost 0 bases, V lost 4 bases, and 3 bases had no gene match. The CDR3 is CASSSRDRANYGYTF. CDR3 nucleotides: TGTGCCAGCAGCTCCCGGGACAGGGCTAACTATGGCTACACCTTC.

The gene calls are TRBV5-1 and TRBJ1-6; 11 nucleotides line up with TRBD1. CDR1 is SGHRS, CDR2 YFSETQ, per germline. This CDR3 spans 16 amino acids. With V trimmed by 1 base and J by 7 bases, 4 bases remained unmatched. This CDR3 is CASSLRTGGGNSPLHF. The CDR3 DNA reads as TGCGCCAGCAGCTTGCGGACAGGGGGCGGGAATTCACCCCTCCACTTT.

This clone has more than one count but fewer than ten. The rearrangement uses TRBV13 and TRBJ2-5; TRBD2 matches 14 bases. The last part of the DNA fits TRBJ2-7 better; the J call may be wrong. This CDR3 is 17 amino acids long. Germline loops: CDR1 PRHDT, CDR2 FYEKMQ (reference sequence). The CDR3 DNA sequence: TGTGCCAGCAGCCCGAGGACTAGCGGGGGGACCGCCTACGAGCAGTACTTC. Amino acids: CASSPRTSGGTAYEQYF.

CDR3 loop: CASSRTGSPDQPQHF. The CDR3 DNA follows: TGTGCCAGCAGTCGGACAGGGAGCCCCGATCAGCCCCAGCATTTT. The gene calls are TRBV7-8 and TRBJ1-5, with 8 bases matching TRBD1. V was clipped by 6 bases and J by 5 bases; unmatched bases: 9. The CDR3 spans 15 residues. Germline V gene lookup returns CDR1 SGHVS and CDR2 FQNEAQ.

As concerns this clone: An end of the junction does not agree with germline; a read error may underlie this. This chain links TRBV7-2 with TRBJ2-7; 11 bases fit TRBD2. The CDR3 is made up of 14 amino acids. Germline V CDR1 and CDR2: SGHTA, FQGNSA. The CDR3 spells CASSLAGGSYEQYF. CDR3 nucleotide sequence: TGTGCCAGCAGCCTAGCGGGGGGCTCCTACGAGCAGTACTTC.

The chain has TRBV18 and TRBJ1-5; TRBD1 agrees at 7 bases. CDR3 length: 15 residues. Germline V CDR1 and CDR2: KGHSH, LQKENI. V gave up 3 bases and J gave up 5 bases; unmatched junction bases: 7. CDR3 DNA: TGTGCCAGCTCACCGCTGACAGGGTGGGATCAGCCCCAGCATTTT. Protein product: CASSPLTGWDQPQHF. The full variable domain, with the rest looked up from reference TRBV18 and TRBJ1-5, is NAGVMQNPRHLVRRRGQEARLRCSPMKGHSHVYWYRQLPEEGLKFMVYLQKENIIDESGMPKERFSAEFPKEGPSILRIQQVVRGDSAAYFCASSPLTGWDQPQHFGDGTRLSIL.

This chain uses TRBV13 with TRBJ1-2; the match to TRBD1 covers 9 bases. Trimming at V came to 2 bases and at J to 4 bases, leaving 17 bases not matched to a gene. Germline lookup yields CDR1 PRHDT and CDR2 FYEKMQ (reference sequence). This CDR3 is 19 amino acids long. The CDR3 protein is CASSLFLWEYLGQGYGYTF. DNA for the CDR3: TGTGCCAGCAGCTTATTTCTATGGGAATATCTGGGACAGGGCTATGGCTACACCTTC.

The rearrangement uses TRBV7-2 and TRBJ2-1, with 10 bases that match TRBD1. J was trimmed by 8 bases and V by 5 bases; bases with no gene match: 6. The CDR3 has 14 residues. Germline V lookup: CDR1 SGHTA, CDR2 FQGNSA. The DNA for the CDR3 is TGTGCCAGCAGCAGGGACAGGGGAAGTGATGAGCAGTTCTTC. This sequence encodes CASSRDRGSDEQFF.